This T cell receptor (beta chain) was obtained from a study of early T cells in non-severe SARS-CoV-2 infection. At the level of the study: The study sequenced bulk RNA from unsorted whole blood, with chains unpaired.

Germline CDR1 is SGHRS and CDR2 is YFSETQ. There are 15 residues in the CDR3. V was shortened by 1 base and J by 2 bases, with 12 bases between the two germline ends. Attachment of unique molecular identifiers was made to individual cDNA molecules. TCRdb recomputed calls from the 5' RACE reads with MiXCR, one row per CDR3 protein. The profile covers more than 85,000 distinct CDR3 sequences, with roughly 13% appearing a single time and approximately 3.8% taken by the ten largest. The gene calls are TRBV5-1 and TRBJ1-2; maybe TRBD1 (6 bases). This TCR was sampled from an adult who was a healthcare worker with PCR-confirmed SARS-CoV-2 infection or an uninfected control (not recorded which). The material sequenced was whole blood, taken at baseline. CDR3 in amino acids: CASSLPGVANYGYTF. DNA of the CDR3: TGCGCCAGCAGCTTGCCAGGGGTGGCGAACTATGGCTACACCTTC.